This record concerns one TCR beta chain sequence. The sample is drawn from a study of shared clonotypes between healthy human individuals. CDR1 and CDR2 (germline): SGHAT, FQNNGV. Between the trimmed V and J ends, which lost 5 bases and 3 bases, there was a span of 19 bases. The CDR3 runs 16 residues. The assay was immunoSEQ multiplex PCR, and TCRdb's table has in-frame clones only and misses some. The sample lists about 1,900,000 clones, over 85% occurring once. Naive CD8 cells, CD45RO-negative and positively selected for CCR7, excluded terminally differentiated effector memory CD45RA+ cells. The V gene is TRBV11-2, the J gene TRBJ2-5; the D is unclear. This clonotype was obtained from a man between 18 and 29 years old in good health. The specimen sequenced was naive CD8+ T cells sorted from blood. The CDR3, as DNA: TGTGCCAGCAGCGCCCCGGAAGGGTTAAACAAAGAGACCCAGTACTTC. Its protein is CASSAPEGLNKETQYF.